The entry below describes one T cell receptor (beta chain). V lost 3 bases and J lost 4; bases outside the gene matches: 3. The germline gives CDR1 KGHDR, CDR2 SFDVKD. CDR3 size: 15 residues. These data come from a study of blood T cell repertoires in COVID-19. At the level of the study: Italy, Spain and the United States were the sources of the convalescent and acute COVID-19 samples. The cDNA or gDNA used as material had been derived from T cells, B-cell-depleted T cells, or PBMCs.

Original analysis: Estimated nucleated cell counts came from reference gene primer amplification. Generated by immunoSEQ multiplex PCR, the TCRdb table keeps only in-frame clones and is missing some. The DNA gave D and trimming, while V, J and clone size come from that table. This sample has about 88,000 clones; roughly 84% occur once, and the top ten carry just under 3%. This TCR derives from a woman of 80 years or more with acute or convalescent COVID-19. Sequencing was performed on peripheral blood. The rearrangement joins TRBV24-1 to TRBJ2-3; TRBD2 matches 10 bases. CDR3 bases: TGTGCCACCAGTGATAGCGGGAGGGAAGCAGATACGCAGTATTTT. Translation: CATSDSGREADTQYF.